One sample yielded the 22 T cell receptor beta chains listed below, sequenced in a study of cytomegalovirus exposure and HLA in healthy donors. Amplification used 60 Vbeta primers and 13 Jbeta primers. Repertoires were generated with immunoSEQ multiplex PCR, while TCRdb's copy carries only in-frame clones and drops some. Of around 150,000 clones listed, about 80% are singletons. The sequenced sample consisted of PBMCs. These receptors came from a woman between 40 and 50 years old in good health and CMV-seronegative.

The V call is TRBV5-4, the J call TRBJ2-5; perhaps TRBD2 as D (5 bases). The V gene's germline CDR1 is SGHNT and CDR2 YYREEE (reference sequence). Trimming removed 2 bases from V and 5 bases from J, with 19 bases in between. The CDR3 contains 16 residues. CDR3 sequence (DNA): TGTGCCAGCAGCTTCTATATTGAGGGTATTTGGGAGACCCAGTACTTC. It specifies CASSFYIEGIWETQYF.

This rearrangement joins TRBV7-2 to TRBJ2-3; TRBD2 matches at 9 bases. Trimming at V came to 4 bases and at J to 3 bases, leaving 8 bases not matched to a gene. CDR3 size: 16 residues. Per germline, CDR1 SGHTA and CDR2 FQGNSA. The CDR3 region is CASSWGSGGTTDTQYF. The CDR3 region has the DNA TGTGCCAGCAGCTGGGGTAGCGGGGGTACGACAGATACGCAGTATTTT.

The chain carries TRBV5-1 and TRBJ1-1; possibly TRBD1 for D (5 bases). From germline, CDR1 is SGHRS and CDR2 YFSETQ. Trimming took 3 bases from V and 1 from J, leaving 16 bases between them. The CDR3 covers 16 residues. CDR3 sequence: CASSSWDGGGNTEAFF. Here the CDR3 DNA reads TGCGCCAGCAGCTCCTGGGACGGGGGGGGGAACACTGAAGCTTTCTTT.

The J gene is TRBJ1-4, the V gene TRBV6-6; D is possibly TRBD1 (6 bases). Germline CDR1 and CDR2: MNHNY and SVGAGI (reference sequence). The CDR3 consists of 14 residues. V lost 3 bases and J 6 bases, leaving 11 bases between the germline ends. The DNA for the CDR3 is TGTGCCAGCAGTTATACAGGGTATTATGAAAAACTGTTTTTT. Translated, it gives CASSYTGYYEKLFF.

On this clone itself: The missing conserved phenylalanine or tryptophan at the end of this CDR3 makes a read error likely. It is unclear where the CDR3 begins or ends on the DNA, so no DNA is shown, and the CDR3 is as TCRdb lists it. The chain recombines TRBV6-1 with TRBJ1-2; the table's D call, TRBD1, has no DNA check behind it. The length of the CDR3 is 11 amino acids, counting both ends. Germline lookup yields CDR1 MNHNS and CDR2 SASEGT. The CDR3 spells CASREGQSFPI.

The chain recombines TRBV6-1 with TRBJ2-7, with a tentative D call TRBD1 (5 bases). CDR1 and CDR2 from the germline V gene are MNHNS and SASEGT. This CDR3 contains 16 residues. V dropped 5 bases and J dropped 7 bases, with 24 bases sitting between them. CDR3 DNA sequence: TGTGCCAGCAGTCAAGGCCCAGGGCAGGGAAATTTGGAGCAGTACTTC. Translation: CASSQGPGQGNLEQYF.

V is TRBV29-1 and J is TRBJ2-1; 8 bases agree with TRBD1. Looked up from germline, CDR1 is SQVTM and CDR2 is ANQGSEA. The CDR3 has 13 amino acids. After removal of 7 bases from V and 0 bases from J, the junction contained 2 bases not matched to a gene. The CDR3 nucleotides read TGCAGCGGAGGACAGGGCTCCTACAATGAGCAGTTCTTC. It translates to CSGGQGSYNEQFF.

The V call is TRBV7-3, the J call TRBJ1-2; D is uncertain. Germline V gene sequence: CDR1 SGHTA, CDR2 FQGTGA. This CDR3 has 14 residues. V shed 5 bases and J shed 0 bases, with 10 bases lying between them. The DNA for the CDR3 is TGTGCCAGCAGCCTAGGTACGGCTAACTATGGCTACACCTTC. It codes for CASSLGTANYGYTF.

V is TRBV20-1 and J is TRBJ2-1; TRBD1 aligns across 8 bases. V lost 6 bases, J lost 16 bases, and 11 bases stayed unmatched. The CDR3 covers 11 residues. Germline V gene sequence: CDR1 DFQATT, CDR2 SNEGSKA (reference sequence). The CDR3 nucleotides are TGCAGTGCGAGGGTGGGACAGGTGGGCTTCTTC. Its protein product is CSARVGQVGFF.

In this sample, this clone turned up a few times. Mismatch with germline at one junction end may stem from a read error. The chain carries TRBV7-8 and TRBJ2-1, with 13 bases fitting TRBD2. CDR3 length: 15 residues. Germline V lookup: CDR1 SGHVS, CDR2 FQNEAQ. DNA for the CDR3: TGCGCCAGCAGCCAACTAGCGGGAGGGTACAATGAGCAGTTCTTC. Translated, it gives CASSQLAGGYNEQFF.

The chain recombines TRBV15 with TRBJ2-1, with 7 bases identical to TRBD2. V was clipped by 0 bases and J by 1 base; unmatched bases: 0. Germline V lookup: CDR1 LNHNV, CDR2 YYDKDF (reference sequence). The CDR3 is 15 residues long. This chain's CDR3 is CATSREAGSYNEQFF. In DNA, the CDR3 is TGTGCCACCAGCAGAGAAGCGGGGTCCTACAATGAGCAGTTCTTC.

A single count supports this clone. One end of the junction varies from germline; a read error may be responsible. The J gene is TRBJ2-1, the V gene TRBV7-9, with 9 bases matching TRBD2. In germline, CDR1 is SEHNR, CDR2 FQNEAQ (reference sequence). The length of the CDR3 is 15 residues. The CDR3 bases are TGTTCCAGCAGCTTGGCTAGCGGGGCTTACAATGAGCAGTTCTTC. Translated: CSSSLASGAYNEQFF. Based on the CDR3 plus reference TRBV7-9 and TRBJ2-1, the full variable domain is DTGVSQNPRHKITKRGQNVTFRCDPISEHNRLYWYRQTLGQGPEFLTYFQNEAQLEKSRLLSDRFSAERPKGSFSTLEIQRTEQGDSAMYLCSSSLASGAYNEQFFGPGTRLTVL.

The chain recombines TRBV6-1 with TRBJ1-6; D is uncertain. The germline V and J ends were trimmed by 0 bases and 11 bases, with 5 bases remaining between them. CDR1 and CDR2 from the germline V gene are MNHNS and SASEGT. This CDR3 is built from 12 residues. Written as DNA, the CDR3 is TGTGCCAGCAGTGAAGCGGCGGCACCCCTCCACTTT. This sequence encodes CASSEAAAPLHF.

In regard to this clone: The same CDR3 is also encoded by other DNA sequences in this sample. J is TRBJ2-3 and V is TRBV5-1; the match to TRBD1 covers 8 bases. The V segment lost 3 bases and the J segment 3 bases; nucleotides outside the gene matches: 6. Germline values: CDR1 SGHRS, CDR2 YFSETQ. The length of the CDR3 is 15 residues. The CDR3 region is CASSYGTGGTDTQYF. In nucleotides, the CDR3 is TGCGCCAGCAGCTATGGGACAGGCGGGACAGATACGCAGTATTTT.

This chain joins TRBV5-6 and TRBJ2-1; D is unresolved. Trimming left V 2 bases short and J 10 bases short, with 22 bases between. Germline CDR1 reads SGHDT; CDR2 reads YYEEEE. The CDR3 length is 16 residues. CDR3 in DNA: TGTGCCAGCAGCTTACCCCCTCTCGGGTTATTAGGCGAGCAGTTCTTC. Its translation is CASSLPPLGLLGEQFF.

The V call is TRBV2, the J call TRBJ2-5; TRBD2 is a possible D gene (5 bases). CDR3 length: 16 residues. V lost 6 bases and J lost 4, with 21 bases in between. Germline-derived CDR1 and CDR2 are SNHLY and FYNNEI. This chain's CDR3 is CASSADRLDLGETQYF. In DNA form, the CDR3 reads TGTGCCAGCAGCGCGGATAGGTTGGACTTAGGAGAGACCCAGTACTTC.

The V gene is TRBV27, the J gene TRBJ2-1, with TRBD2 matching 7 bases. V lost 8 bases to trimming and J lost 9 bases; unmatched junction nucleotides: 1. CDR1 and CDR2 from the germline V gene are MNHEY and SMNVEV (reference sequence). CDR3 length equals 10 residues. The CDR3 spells CASGEGEQFF. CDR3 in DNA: TGTGCCAGCGGGGAGGGTGAGCAGTTCTTC.

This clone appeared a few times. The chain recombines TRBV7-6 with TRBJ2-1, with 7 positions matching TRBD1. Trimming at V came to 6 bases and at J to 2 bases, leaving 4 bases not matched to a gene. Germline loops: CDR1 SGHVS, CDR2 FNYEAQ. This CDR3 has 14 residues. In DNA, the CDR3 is TGTGCCAGCAGTAAGGGGGCGCCCTACAATGAGCAGTTCTTC. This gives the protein CASSKGAPYNEQFF.

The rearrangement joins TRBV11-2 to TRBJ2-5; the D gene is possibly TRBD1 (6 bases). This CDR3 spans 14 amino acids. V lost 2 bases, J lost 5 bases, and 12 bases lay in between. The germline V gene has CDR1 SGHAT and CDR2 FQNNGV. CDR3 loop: CASSLIGGPETQYF. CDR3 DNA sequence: TGTGCCAGCAGCTTAATTGGGGGCCCGGAGACCCAGTACTTC.

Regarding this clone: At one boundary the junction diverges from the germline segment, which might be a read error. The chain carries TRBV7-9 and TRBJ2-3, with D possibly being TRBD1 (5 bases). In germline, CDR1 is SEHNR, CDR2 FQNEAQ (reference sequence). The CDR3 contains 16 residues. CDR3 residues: CSSSLYRGRSTDTQYF. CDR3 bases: TGTTCCAGCAGCTTATATAGGGGCAGGAGCACAGATACGCAGTATTTT.

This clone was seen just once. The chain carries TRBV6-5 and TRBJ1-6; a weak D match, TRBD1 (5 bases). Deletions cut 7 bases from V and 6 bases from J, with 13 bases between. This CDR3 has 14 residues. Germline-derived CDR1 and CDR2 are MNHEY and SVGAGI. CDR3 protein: CASTRAGPNSPLHF. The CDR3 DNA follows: TGTGCCAGCACCAGGGCAGGGCCTAATTCACCCCTCCACTTT.

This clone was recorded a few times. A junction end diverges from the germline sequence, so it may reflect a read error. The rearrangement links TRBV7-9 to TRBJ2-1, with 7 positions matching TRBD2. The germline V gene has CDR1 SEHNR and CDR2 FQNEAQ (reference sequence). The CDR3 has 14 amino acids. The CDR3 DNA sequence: TGTTCCAGCAACGGTGGCGGGGGCTACAATGAGCAGTTCTTC. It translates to CSSNGGGGYNEQFF.